Shown below are 9 T cell receptor beta chains from a single sample sequenced in a study of beta chain features in type 1 diabetes. Reverse transcribing all isolated RNA meant expressed TCRB transcripts were sequenced. TCRdb's table, derived via immunoSEQ multiplex PCR, lists solely in-frame clones and lacks some. The sample shows some 240,000 clones, approximately 10% of them seen only once. The sample comprised central memory CD4+ T cells from blood. These receptors all stem from a man between 18 and 35 years old in good health.

The sample holds a few counts of this clone. The chain uses TRBV25-1 and TRBJ2-5; 7 bases are shared with TRBD2. From germline, CDR1 is MGHDK and CDR2 SYGVNS. The CDR3 loop spans 15 amino acids. The J segment lost 1 base and the V segment lost 3 bases, leaving 5 bases of the junction unmatched. The CDR3: CASSDRGRGQETQYF. In DNA, the CDR3 is TGTGCCAGCAGTGACAGAGGGAGGGGCCAAGAGACCCAGTACTTC.

The genes are TRBV9 and TRBJ2-1; D unclear. Germline V gives CDR1 SGDLS, CDR2 YYNGEE. V lost 0 bases and J 6 bases, leaving 13 bases between the germline ends. The length of the CDR3 is 15 residues. CDR3 amino acids: CASSVATRPTNEQFF. Written as DNA, the CDR3 is TGTGCCAGCAGCGTAGCTACGCGTCCCACCAATGAGCAGTTCTTC.

The chain carries TRBV2 and TRBJ2-7, with unresolved D. This CDR3 comprises 10 residues. The germline V and J ends were trimmed by 6 bases and 12 bases, with 12 bases remaining between them. Germline V lookup: CDR1 SNHLY, CDR2 FYNNEI. CDR3: CASRKFAPYF. The CDR3 nucleotides are TGTGCCAGCAGAAAATTCGCCCCGTACTTC.

This clone has just a few counts. The CDR3, as DNA: TGTGCCAGCAGCTTAAGGGACGCCAGCGAGCAGTACTTC. It encodes CASSLRDASEQYF. The V call is TRBV7-3, the J call TRBJ2-7, with D perhaps TRBD1 or TRBD2 (5 bases each). Trimming stripped 1 base from V and 6 bases from J, with 10 bases between. The germline V gene has CDR1 SGHTA and CDR2 FQGTGA. The CDR3 runs 13 residues. The full variable domain, completed using reference TRBV7-3 and TRBJ2-7, is GAGVSQTPSNKVTEKGKYVELRCDPISGHTALYWYRQSLGQGPEFLIYFQGTGAADDSGLPNDRFFAVRPEGSVSTLKIQRTERGDSAVYLCASSLRDASEQYFGPGTRLTVT.

V and J are TRBV6-1 and TRBJ2-7; 7 bases align to TRBD2. This CDR3 has 14 amino acids. V trimming: 0 bases; J trimming: 3 bases; junction bases outside the gene matches: 2. Germline-derived CDR1 and CDR2 are MNHNS and SASEGT. The CDR3 nucleotides read TGTGCCAGCAGTGAAGCGCTAGCGGACTACGAGCAGTACTTC. This gives the protein CASSEALADYEQYF.

In this sample, this clone turned up a few times. This likely came from a read error, as a far larger clone is one base away. The chain's CDR3 is CASTRYRVNTEAFF. The CDR3 DNA reads as TGTGCCAGCACCCGGTACAGGGTGAACACTGAAGCTTTCTTT. The chain uses TRBV14 and TRBJ1-1; D is perhaps TRBD1 (6 bases). The CDR3 contains 14 residues. V was pared by 7 bases and J by 0 bases, with 12 bases between. Germline V gene data show CDR1 as SGHDN and CDR2 as FVKESK.

The rearrangement joins TRBV29-1 to TRBJ2-7; D is perhaps TRBD1 (5 bases). Germline V gives CDR1 SQVTM, CDR2 ANQGSEA. V shed 6 bases and J shed 6 bases, with 18 bases lying between them. This CDR3 has 13 residues. CDR3 DNA sequence: TGCAGCGTGGGCGCTACAGGTTTCGGCGAGCAGTACTTC. This gives the protein CSVGATGFGEQYF.

This clone was found a few times. V and J are TRBV30 and TRBJ2-3; D is uncertain. CDR3 length equals 13 residues. Looked up from germline, CDR1 is GTSNPN and CDR2 is SVGIG (reference sequence). The V and J ends lost 2 bases and 4 bases respectively, with 10 bases between them. DNA of the CDR3: TGTGCCTGGAGTCAAACGTGGGCAGATACGCAGTATTTT. It translates to CAWSQTWADTQYF.

This clone showed up many times. The chain is built from TRBV5-1 and TRBJ2-2, with 8 bases fitting TRBD1. CDR3 length: 16 residues. Trimming took 4 bases from V and 2 from J; bases not matched to a gene: 7. Per the germline V gene, CDR1 is SGHRS and CDR2 is YFSETQ. The DNA of the CDR3 is TGCGCCAGCAGCGTCCTGACAGGGGCTAACACCGGGGAGCTGTTTTTT. It encodes CASSVLTGANTGELFF.